What follows describes a single TCR beta chain. Its specific antigen is unknown. No qualities accompany the bases; no much larger clone lies one base away. This sample was taken from a study of shared clonotypes between healthy human individuals (dated by TCRdb to between 2020 and 2021). About the full investigation: The cohort included three men and two women between 18 and 49 years of age. For each donor, CD4 naive and CD4 memory were each run on three plates, CD8 naive on two plates, and CD8 memory on one plate. The study deeply sequenced blood TCR repertoires of about 5 healthy adults to estimate repertoire size and the extent of clonotype sharing between individuals. To increase sequencing depth and limit assay-specific biases, TCR repertoire library preparation and sequencing were carried out by different laboratories using diverse techniques. Between about 0.94 and 8.9 billion PBMCs per donor were obtained by leukapheresis.

Points the paper makes about the study in general: The genetic and exposure-history diversity represented was limited by the small number of donors. Roughly 5% of naive CD4, 3% to 3.5% of naive CD8, approximately 2% of memory CD4, and about 0.4% of memory CD8 clonotypes were shared across several donors. Pairwise subsampling led to the expectation that sequencing depth would affect the degree of clonotype sharing among donors. Sampling was restricted to blood, and TCR repertoires in tissue are likely to differ from TCR repertoires in blood. Naive subsets generally had larger estimated clonotype richness than memory subsets. Clonotypes shared by all four sorted-subset donors showed higher generation probabilities than non-shared clonotypes. Even with the large sequencing depth, rarefaction of the sorted-subset datasets indicated that sequencing was incomplete.

At the junction V is shortened by 3 bases and J by 9 bases, with 9 bases in between. The CDR3 contains 12 residues, cysteine and phenylalanine counted. Solely the CDR3 DNA is kept, with 36 bases framed from the first base. The germline V gene specifies MNHNS as CDR1 and SASEGT as CDR2. The donors were healthy, HIV-negative adults who had no recently reported acute infections or vaccinations. Only Caucasian adults living in Nashville, Tennessee, USA were represented among the donors. CD4+ T cells were enriched by magnetic negative selection, after which naive cells were positively selected on CD45RA and the negative fraction was taken as the memory subset. After blood collection by leukapheresis, PBMCs were isolated using Ficoll-Histopaque density gradient centrifugation and then cryopreserved in the vapor phase of liquid nitrogen. Analytical flow cytometry was used to check the purity and quantity of each magnetically sorted T cell population. Each sorted fraction had its genomic DNA isolated and then quantified by UV absorbance on a Nanodrop 2000c.

TCR CDR3 regions were amplified from genomic DNA by multiplex PCR using the deep immunoSEQ assay. Genomic DNA extracted from each cell subset was distributed evenly over all wells of several immunoSEQ 96-well plates, and each plate served as one replicate. For sorted subsets, roughly 200 ng genomic DNA, equal to tens of thousands of T cell genomes, was loaded into each replicate PCR. The purified libraries were quantified using a Qubit 3.0 fluorometer, sized with a Bioanalyzer 2100, and then quantified again using the KAPA Library Quantification kit. Each immunoSEQ 96-well plate was sequenced on its own single-read 150-cycle Illumina NextSeq 550 flow cell. For the original study's pipeline: Because the immunoSEQ output included only junctional sequences and no quality scores, the filtering could not be the same as the filtering used for full-length reads. To assign V/J genes and CDR3, sequences were annotated against IMGT germline references using PyIR, a Python wrapper for IgBLAST v1.9. Any read was removed if the V/J assignment was weak (E-value above 1e-6), the CDR3 was missing, or the read contained stop codons, out-of-frame junctions, or ambiguous translated residues. V3J clonotypes were defined as sequences sharing the same inferred V gene, J gene, and CDR3 amino acid sequence. Percentage overlap between repertoires was calculated by dividing the number of shared unique clonotypes by the size of the smaller repertoire. Richness of each repertoire was evaluated using RTK rarefaction, the Chao1 estimator, and Recon v2.1 estimates of unobserved clonotypes. OLGA was used to compute generation probabilities for all TCRbeta clonotypes that the gDNA method yielded from a handful of donors. TCRdb holds this immuneACCESS table with in-frame rearrangements only. Some clones are missing; in checked studies, unresolved V genes explain under half, and the rest has no known cause. V and J calls and clone size follow that table, whereas D and trimming were derived from the DNA. The sample table lists millions of clones, more than 80% of them with a count of one. The ten largest clones capture about 0.39% of the sample.

The chain links TRBV6-1 with TRBJ2-1, and possibly TRBD2, on 6 matching bases. This clonotype originated in a man aged 18 to 35 in good health. Some clones in this sample may be carry-over from other donors' samples. Sequenced: naive CD4+ T cells from PBMCs. Per the publication, the cell subset or site label means: CD45RA+ positively selected. The base sequence is TGTGCCAGCAGTGACACCGGGGGTGAGCAGTTCTTC. Translated, this gives CASSDTGGEQFF.